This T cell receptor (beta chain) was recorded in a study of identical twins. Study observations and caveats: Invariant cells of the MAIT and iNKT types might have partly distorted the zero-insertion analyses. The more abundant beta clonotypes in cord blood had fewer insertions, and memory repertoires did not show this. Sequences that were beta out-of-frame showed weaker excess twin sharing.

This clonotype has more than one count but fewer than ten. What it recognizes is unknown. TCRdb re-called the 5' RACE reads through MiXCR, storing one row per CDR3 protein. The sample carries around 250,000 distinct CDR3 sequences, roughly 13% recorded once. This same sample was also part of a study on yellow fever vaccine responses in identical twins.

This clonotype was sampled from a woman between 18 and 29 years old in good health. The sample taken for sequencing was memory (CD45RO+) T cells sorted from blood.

The CDR3 DNA follows: TGCGCCAGCAAGATCGGGACAGAAATCTATGGCTACACCTTC. It yields the protein CASKIGTEIYGYTF. This chain uses TRBV5-1 with TRBJ1-2; 7 bases map to TRBD1. The CDR3 has 14 residues. From germline, CDR1 is SGHRS and CDR2 YFSETQ. J was trimmed by 4 bases and V by 6 bases; bases with no gene match: 9. Based on the CDR3 plus reference TRBV5-1 and TRBJ1-2, the full variable domain is KAGVTQTPRYLIKTRGQQVTLSCSPISGHRSVSWYQQTPGQGLQFLFEYFSETQRNKGNFPGRFSGRQFSNSRSEMNVSTLELGDSALYLCASKIGTEIYGYTFGSGTRLTVV.